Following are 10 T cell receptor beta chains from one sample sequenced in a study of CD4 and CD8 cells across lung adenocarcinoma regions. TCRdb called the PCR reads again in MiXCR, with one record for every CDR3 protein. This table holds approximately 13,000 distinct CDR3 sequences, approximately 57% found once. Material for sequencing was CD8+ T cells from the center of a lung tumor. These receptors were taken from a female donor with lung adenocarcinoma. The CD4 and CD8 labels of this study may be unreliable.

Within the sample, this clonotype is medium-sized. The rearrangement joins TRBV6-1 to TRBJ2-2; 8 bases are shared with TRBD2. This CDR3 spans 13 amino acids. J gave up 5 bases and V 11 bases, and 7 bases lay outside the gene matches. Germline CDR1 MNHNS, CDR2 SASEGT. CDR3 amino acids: CACPGGGTGELFF. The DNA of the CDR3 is TGTGCCTGCCCCGGGGGGGGGACCGGGGAGCTGTTTTTT.

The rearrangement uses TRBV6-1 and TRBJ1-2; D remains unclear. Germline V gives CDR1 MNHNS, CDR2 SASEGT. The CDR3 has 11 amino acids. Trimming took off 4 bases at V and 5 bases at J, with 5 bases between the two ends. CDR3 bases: TGTGCCAGCAGTGTTAGTTATGGCTACACCTTC. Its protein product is CASSVSYGYTF.

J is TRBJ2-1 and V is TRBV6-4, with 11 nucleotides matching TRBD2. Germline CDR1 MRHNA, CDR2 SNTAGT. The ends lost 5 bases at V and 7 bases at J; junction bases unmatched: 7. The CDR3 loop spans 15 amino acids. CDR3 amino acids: CASSKGTSGRNEQFF. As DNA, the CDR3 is TGTGCCAGCAGTAAAGGGACTAGCGGAAGGAATGAGCAGTTCTTC.

Written as DNA, the CDR3 is TGTGCCAGCAGCGTCGGGACTATCAATGAGCAGTACTTC. It yields the protein CASSVGTINEQYF. V and J are TRBV9 and TRBJ2-5, with 7 bases matching TRBD2. Germline trimming cut 2 bases from V and 11 bases from J; bases unmatched to any gene: 9. There are 13 residues in the CDR3. CDR1 is SGDLS and CDR2 is YYNGEE in the germline V gene.

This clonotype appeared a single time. The CDR3 loop reads CASSYGLGSSYEQYF. CDR3 DNA: TGTGCCAGCAGTTACGGACTCGGGAGCTCCTACGAGCAGTACTTC. J is TRBJ2-7 and V is TRBV6-5; D possibly corresponds to TRBD2 (6 bases). The germline CDR1 and CDR2 sequences are MNHEY and SVGAGI. CDR3 length: 15 residues. Trimming pared 2 bases from V and 0 bases from J, leaving 11 bases between.

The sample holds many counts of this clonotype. CDR3: CASSGSGTGYAGYTF. In nucleotides, the CDR3 is TGTGCCAGCAGTGGCTCCGGGACAGGGTACGCTGGCTACACCTTC. The chain combines TRBV6-1 with TRBJ1-2, with 9 positions matching TRBD1. Germline values: CDR1 MNHNS, CDR2 SASEGT. CDR3 length equals 15 residues. J lost 7 bases, V lost 4 bases, and 10 bases had no gene match.

The CDR3 region has the DNA TGTGCCAGCAGCCCCTCGACAGGGAGGAACACTGAAGCTTTCTTT. This gives the protein CASSPSTGRNTEAFF. The J gene is TRBJ1-1, the V gene TRBV11-2, with 7 positions matching TRBD1. This CDR3 region has 15 residues. The V gene end was trimmed by 5 bases and the J gene end by 1 base; junction bases not matched to a gene: 7. Germline lookup yields CDR1 SGHAT and CDR2 FQNNGV.

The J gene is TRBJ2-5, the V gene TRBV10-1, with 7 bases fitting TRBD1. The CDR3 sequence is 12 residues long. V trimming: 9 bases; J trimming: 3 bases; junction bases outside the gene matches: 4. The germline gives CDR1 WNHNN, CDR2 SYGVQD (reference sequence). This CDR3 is CARLGQEETQYF. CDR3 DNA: TGCGCCAGACTAGGACAGGAAGAGACCCAGTACTTC.

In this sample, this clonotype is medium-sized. As DNA, the CDR3 is TGTGCCAGCAAAAACAGGGACACCGGGGAGCTGTTTTTT. Translation gives CASKNRDTGELFF. V gene TRBV6-1 combines with J gene TRBJ2-2, with D perhaps TRBD1 (6 bases). V lost 7 bases, J lost 3 bases, and 9 bases lay in between. The CDR3 is 13 amino acids. Germline V gene lookup returns CDR1 MNHNS and CDR2 SASEGT.

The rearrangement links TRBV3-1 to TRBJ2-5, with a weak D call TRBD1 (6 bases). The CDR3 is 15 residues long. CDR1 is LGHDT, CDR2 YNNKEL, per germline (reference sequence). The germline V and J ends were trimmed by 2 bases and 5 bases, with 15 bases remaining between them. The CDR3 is CASSQRTGNAETQYF. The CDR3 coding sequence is TGTGCCAGCAGCCAACGTACAGGGAACGCGGAGACCCAGTACTTC.